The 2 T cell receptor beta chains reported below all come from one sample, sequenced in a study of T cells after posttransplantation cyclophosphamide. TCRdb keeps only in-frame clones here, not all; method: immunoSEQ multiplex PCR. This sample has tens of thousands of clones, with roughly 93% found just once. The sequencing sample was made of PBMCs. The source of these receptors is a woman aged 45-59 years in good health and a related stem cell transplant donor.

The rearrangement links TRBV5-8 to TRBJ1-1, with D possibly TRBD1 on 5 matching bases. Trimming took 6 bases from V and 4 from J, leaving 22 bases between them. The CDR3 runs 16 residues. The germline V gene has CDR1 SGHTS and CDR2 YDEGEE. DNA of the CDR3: TGTGCCAGCACCCCCCGCCCGGCAGGGTGGATCACTGAAGCTTTCTTT. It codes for CASTPRPAGWITEAFF.

The CDR3 spells CASSVAGSLEAFF. As DNA, the CDR3 is TGTGCCAGCAGCGTAGCGGGATCCCTTGAAGCTTTCTTT. This chain uses TRBV9 with TRBJ1-1; D is unclear. Trimming stripped 0 bases from V and 7 bases from J, with 10 bases between. The CDR3 sequence is 13 residues long. Germline CDR1 SGDLS, CDR2 YYNGEE.